One and the same sample provided the 27 T cell receptor beta chains below, sequenced in a study of spatial heterogeneity in lung cancer. The time point denotes: sample taken at primary tumor resection. Unsorted whole RNA samples from tumor, nontumor lung or frozen PBMC were sequenced. TCRdb independently ran MiXCR on the 5' RACE reads; one entry per CDR3 protein. The sample has about 21,000 distinct CDR3 sequences; around 5% are singletons. Sequencing was performed on PBMCs, taken at surgery. These TCRs come from a male donor with early-stage non-small cell lung cancer.

A few counts support this clonotype. The chain links TRBV7-2 to TRBJ1-4; D gene uncertain. Germline V gene data show CDR1 as SGHTA and CDR2 as FQGNSA. The CDR3 has 15 amino acids. V lost 3 bases to trimming and J lost 4 bases, with 12 bases between them. The CDR3 here is CASSFNYGDNEKLFF. CDR3 bases: TGTGCCAGCAGCTTTAATTACGGTGATAATGAAAAACTGTTTTTT. The full variable domain, its missing parts supplied by reference TRBV7-2 and TRBJ1-4, is GAGVSQSPSNKVTEKGKDVELRCDPISGHTALYWYRQSLGQGLEFLIYFQGNSAPDKSGLPSDRFSAERTGGSVSTLTIQRTQQEDSAVYLCASSFNYGDNEKLFFGSGTQLSVL.

This clonotype has ten or more counts. V usage is TRBV2 and J usage is TRBJ1-6, with D possibly TRBD1 on 6 matching bases. CDR3 length: 13 residues. Germline V gene sequence: CDR1 SNHLY, CDR2 FYNNEI. V lost 6 bases and J lost 8, with 11 bases in between. The DNA for the CDR3 is TGTGCCAGCAGGGACAGTCCCTATTCACCCCTCCACTTT. Its translation is CASRDSPYSPLHF.

This clonotype was seen at least ten times. The V gene is TRBV6-5, the J gene TRBJ2-3; D unresolved. The ends were cut back, 4 bases at V and 6 bases at J, with 14 bases in the middle. This CDR3 region has 14 residues. Germline lookup yields CDR1 MNHEY and CDR2 SVGAGI. The CDR3 DNA follows: TGTGCCAGCAGTTCCTCACTAACTCGCGATACGCAGTATTTT. This codes for CASSSSLTRDTQYF.

Remarks on this clonotype: Just one base apart from a much larger clone, this may be a read error. The chain uses TRBV28 and TRBJ1-6; 9 bases fit TRBD1. The CDR3 runs to 13 residues. The germline V gene has CDR1 MDHEN and CDR2 SYDVKM. V gave up 6 bases and J gave up 14 bases; unmatched junction bases: 8. The CDR3 sequence is CASSRDRASSLHF. Here the CDR3 DNA reads TGTGCCAGCAGCCGGGACAGGGCATCATCCCTCCACTTT.

This clonotype was seen at least ten times. The chain combines TRBV14 with TRBJ2-7, with D maybe TRBD1 (5 bases). V dropped 6 bases and J dropped 6 bases, with 18 bases sitting between them. The CDR3 consists of 14 residues. Germline values: CDR1 SGHDN, CDR2 FVKESK. The chain's CDR3 is CASRPQGSRVEQYF. The CDR3 DNA is TGTGCCAGCAGACCTCAGGGAAGCCGTGTCGAGCAGTACTTC.

In its sample, this clonotype was seen many times. This chain connects TRBV7-9 to TRBJ1-1; D gene uncertain. Trimming shortened V by 0 bases and J by 8 bases, and 10 bases separated the two germline ends. The CDR3 totals 13 residues. Germline V gives CDR1 SEHNR, CDR2 FQNEAQ (reference sequence). CDR3 coding DNA: TGTGCCAGCAGCTTAGCAGATCCGGGGGAAGCTTTCTTT. Residues: CASSLADPGEAFF.

This chain links TRBV12-3 or TRBV12-4 with TRBJ2-1; the D gene could be TRBD1 or TRBD2 (6 bases each). The CDR3 contains 12 residues. V lost 8 bases to trimming and J lost 14 bases, with 19 bases between them. This CDR3 reads CASEEGGGVKFF. For the CDR3, the DNA is TGTGCCAGCGAAGAAGGAGGGGGAGTAAAGTTCTTC.

Note on this clonotype: This may come from a read error, since a much larger clone is one base off. The J gene is TRBJ2-7, the V gene TRBV21-1; TRBD2, as called in the table, went unchecked against the DNA. TRBV21-1 is a recognized pseudogene. The CDR3 covers 15 residues. CDR3 protein: CVSSKTRESSYEQYF. DNA of the CDR3: TGTGTCAGCAGCAAGACGCGGGAAAGCTCCTACGAGCAGTACTTC.

This clonotype was detected ten times or more. The rearrangement uses TRBV3-1 and TRBJ2-7, with 8 bases fitting TRBD2. V gave up 0 bases and J gave up 3 bases; unmatched junction bases: 13. The CDR3 has 18 residues. Germline CDR1 is LGHDT and CDR2 is YNNKEL (reference sequence). The DNA for the CDR3 is TGTGCCAGCAGCCAAGAGGGAAGCGGGGGTCACCCTTTCTACGAGCAGTACTTC. Translating it yields CASSQEGSGGHPFYEQYF.

In this sample, this clonotype turned up a few times. The chain has TRBV2 and TRBJ2-1; D is unclear. Germline CDR1 is SNHLY and CDR2 is FYNNEI. The CDR3 extends over 17 amino acids. V was shortened by 5 bases and J by 8 bases, with 25 bases between the two germline ends. This chain's CDR3 is CASSNPRAPSVGDEQFF. In nucleotides, the CDR3 is TGTGCCAGCAGTAATCCTCGGGCACCTTCAGTAGGAGATGAGCAGTTCTTC.

The sample holds many counts of this clonotype. The chain has TRBV19 and TRBJ2-5, with 13 nucleotides matching TRBD2. The CDR3 has 18 amino acids. V shed 4 bases and J 2 bases; nucleotides not matched to a gene: 10. Germline CDR1 reads LNHDA; CDR2 reads SQIVND (reference sequence). The CDR3: CASSKRAGTSGIQETQYF. In DNA, the CDR3 is TGTGCCAGTAGTAAGAGGGCCGGGACTAGCGGGATACAAGAGACCCAGTACTTC.

This clonotype has a count of ten or more. This sequence joins TRBV11-3 and TRBJ2-1; D is possibly TRBD2 (5 bases). CDR3 length: 14 amino acids. Germline V lookup: CDR1 SGHNT, CDR2 YENEEA. The V end lost 5 bases, the J end lost 3 bases, and 11 bases lay between the germline ends. Here the CDR3 reads CASSRRGLYNEQFF. CDR3 bases: TGTGCCAGCAGCCGCCGGGGTCTCTACAATGAGCAGTTCTTC.

This chain uses TRBV20-1 with TRBJ2-3; TRBD2 matches 10 bases. Trimming removed 6 bases from V and 1 base from J; junction bases left unmatched: 4. The CDR3 runs 14 residues. Germline CDR1 DFQATT, CDR2 SNEGSKA (reference sequence). CDR3 sequence (DNA): TGCAGTGCCATGGGGACTAGCGGCACAGATACGCAGTATTTT. It encodes CSAMGTSGTDTQYF.

This clonotype has at least ten counts. The V call is TRBV6-2 or TRBV6-3, the J call TRBJ2-3; D gene unclear. Trimming cost V 2 bases and J 5 bases, with 14 bases left between them. CDR1 is MNHEY, CDR2 SVGEGT, per germline. This CDR3 region has 15 residues. CDR3 coding DNA: TGTGCCAGCAGTTACGACGCCGGGCTCAAAGATACGCAGTATTTT. Protein product: CASSYDAGLKDTQYF.

This clonotype showed up many times. The chain couples TRBV11-2 to TRBJ2-5, with 7 bases identical to TRBD1. The CDR3 contains 14 residues. Germline V lookup: CDR1 SGHAT, CDR2 FQNNGV. The V gene end was trimmed by 5 bases and the J gene end by 3 bases; junction bases not matched to a gene: 6. The CDR3 loop reads CASSPIDREETQYF. The CDR3 DNA is TGTGCCAGCAGCCCCATTGACAGGGAAGAGACCCAGTACTTC.

This clonotype was observed many times. J is TRBJ2-7 and V is TRBV29-1; 7 nucleotides agree with TRBD1. Germline trimming cut 1 base from V and 7 bases from J; bases unmatched to any gene: 10. The length of the CDR3 is 14 residues. Germline CDR1 reads SQVTM; CDR2 reads ANQGSEA. CDR3 nucleotides: TGCAGCGTTGAAGGCGACAGGGCCGAGCGGGAGCAGTACTTC. Translating gives CSVEGDRAEREQYF.

The rearrangement links TRBV20-1 to TRBJ1-6; 9 bases line up with TRBD1. The CDR3 extends over 14 amino acids. Germline V CDR1 and CDR2: DFQATT, SNEGSKA (reference sequence). V lost 3 bases and J lost 7; bases outside the gene matches: 4. The CDR3 region is CSASGQGLNSPLHF. The DNA of the CDR3 is TGCAGTGCTAGTGGACAGGGGTTGAATTCACCCCTCCACTTT.

The sample holds many counts of this clonotype. V gene TRBV6-2 or TRBV6-3 combines with J gene TRBJ2-5; 12 nucleotides match TRBD2. CDR1 MNHEY and CDR2 SVGEGT come from the germline V gene. The V segment lost 6 bases and the J segment 3 bases; nucleotides outside the gene matches: 11. The CDR3 sequence is 17 residues long. The CDR3 coding sequence is TGTGCCAGCAGCTCCTCGACTAGCGGGGGAGAAAAAGAGACCCAGTACTTC. Protein product: CASSSSTSGGEKETQYF.

This clonotype showed up many times. The gene calls are TRBV7-9 and TRBJ1-1; 8 bases are shared with TRBD1. J gave up 4 bases and V 4 bases, and 8 bases lay outside the gene matches. This CDR3 spans 15 amino acids. The germline gives CDR1 SEHNR, CDR2 FQNEAQ (reference sequence). For the CDR3, the DNA is TGTGCCAGCAGCTCCAGACAGGGGTGGGGCACTGAAGCTTTCTTT. This sequence encodes CASSSRQGWGTEAFF. Supplemented by reference TRBV7-9 and TRBJ1-1, the full variable domain reads DTGVSQNPRHKITKRGQNVTFRCDPISEHNRLYWYRQTLGQGPEFLTYFQNEAQLEKSRLLSDRFSAERPKGSFSTLEIQRTEQGDSAMYLCASSSRQGWGTEAFFGQGTRLTVV.

This chain joins TRBV5-6 and TRBJ1-1, with 7 bases that match TRBD1. Germline CDR1 is SGHDT and CDR2 is YYEEEE. The CDR3 has 14 residues. The J segment lost 0 bases and the V segment lost 4 bases, leaving 3 bases of the junction unmatched. This chain's CDR3 is CASSRTGLNTEAFF. The CDR3 DNA is TGTGCCAGCAGCCGGACAGGATTGAACACTGAAGCTTTCTTT.

There are many counts of this clonotype. The CDR3 sequence is CSARLAEPENEQFF. In nucleotides, the CDR3 is TGCAGTGCCAGACTAGCGGAGCCCGAAAATGAGCAGTTCTTC. The rearrangement links TRBV20-1 to TRBJ2-1, with 9 bases lining up with TRBD2. The J segment lost 7 bases and the V segment lost 6 bases, leaving 10 bases of the junction unmatched. The CDR3 loop spans 14 amino acids. CDR1 and CDR2 (germline): DFQATT, SNEGSKA (reference sequence).

V is TRBV12-3 or TRBV12-4 and J is TRBJ1-5; D is ambiguous. Trimming shortened V by 3 bases and J by 3 bases, and 9 bases separated the two germline ends. The CDR3 length is 14 residues. The CDR3 reads CASSFGLNNQPQHF. The CDR3 DNA is TGTGCCAGCAGTTTCGGACTGAACAATCAGCCCCAGCATTTT.

This chain connects TRBV20-1 to TRBJ1-5; D is unresolved. Trimming took 5 bases from V and 0 from J, leaving 11 bases between them. Germline V gives CDR1 DFQATT, CDR2 SNEGSKA (reference sequence). The CDR3 extends over 14 amino acids. The CDR3 coding sequence is TGCAGTGCTGCCGAAGGAGGTAGCAATCAGCCCCAGCATTTT. This sequence encodes CSAAEGGSNQPQHF.

At least ten counts were recorded for this clonotype. The V and J genes are TRBV18 and TRBJ1-5; the match to TRBD1 covers 7 bases. With V trimmed by 3 bases and J by 11 bases, 4 bases remained unmatched. Germline V gives CDR1 KGHSH, CDR2 LQKENI. The CDR3 is 12 amino acids. This CDR3 is CASSPGQLAQHF. The CDR3 DNA reads TGTGCCAGCTCACCGGGACAGTTAGCCCAGCATTTT.

In its sample, this clonotype was seen many times. The rearrangement links TRBV6-5 to TRBJ2-6; no clear D. The V gene's germline CDR1 is MNHEY and CDR2 SVGAGI. V lost 6 bases and J lost 0, with 6 bases in between. The CDR3 has 14 amino acids. As DNA, the CDR3 is TGTGCCAGCAGCTATTACTCTGGGGCCAACGTCCTGACTTTC. Its protein product is CASSYYSGANVLTF.

This clonotype came up many times. This CDR3 reads CASGSVAGTDTQYF. DNA of the CDR3: TGTGCCAGCGGCTCCGTAGCGGGCACAGATACGCAGTATTTT. This rearrangement joins TRBV11-2 to TRBJ2-3, with TRBD2 as a possible D gene (6 bases). Germline lookup yields CDR1 SGHAT and CDR2 FQNNGV. The CDR3 extends over 14 amino acids. V was trimmed by 8 bases and J by 1 base, leaving 13 bases between them.

This clonotype came up many times. V and J are TRBV9 and TRBJ2-1, with TRBD2 as a possible D gene (5 bases). V was trimmed by 0 bases and J by 8 bases, leaving 12 bases between them. The CDR3 runs 14 residues. Germline V gene data show CDR1 as SGDLS and CDR2 as YYNGEE. CDR3 sequence: CASSVVAGGDEQFF. In nucleotides, the CDR3 is TGTGCCAGCAGCGTAGTTGCGGGCGGAGATGAGCAGTTCTTC. The entire variable domain, with the rest obtained from reference TRBV9 and TRBJ2-1, is as follows: DSGVTQTPKHLITATGQRVTLRCSPRSGDLSVYWYQQSLDQGLQFLIQYYNGEERAKGNILERFSAQQFPDLHSELNLSSLELGDSALYFCASSVVAGGDEQFFGPGTRLTVL.